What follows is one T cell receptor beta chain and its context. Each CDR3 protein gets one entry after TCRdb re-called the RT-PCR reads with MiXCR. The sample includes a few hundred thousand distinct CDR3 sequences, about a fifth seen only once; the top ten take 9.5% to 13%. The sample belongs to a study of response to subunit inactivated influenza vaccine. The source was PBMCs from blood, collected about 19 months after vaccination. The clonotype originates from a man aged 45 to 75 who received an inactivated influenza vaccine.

CDR3 DNA sequence: TGTGCCAGCAGTTTATGGGACAGCGATCAGCCCCAGCATTTT. Its translation: CASSLWDSDQPQHF. The chain couples TRBV28 to TRBJ1-5; tentative D call: TRBD1 (6 bases). The CDR3 spans 14 residues. CDR1 MDHEN and CDR2 SYDVKM come from the germline V gene. With 0 bases removed from V and 5 bases from J, the gap between germline ends came to 8 bases.